The 24 T cell receptor beta chains presented below share a single source sample, sequenced in a study of shared clonotypes between healthy human individuals. Data came from immunoSEQ multiplex PCR; TCRdb stores just in-frame clones and leaves some out. The profile shows around 340,000 clones, 70% to 75% of them singletons. The material sequenced was memory CD4+ T cells sorted from blood. Subset here: CD45RA-negative fraction. The receptor set was obtained from a man in his thirties or forties in good health.

The chain joins TRBV27 to TRBJ1-2; D possibly corresponds to TRBD1 (6 bases). Germline V CDR1 and CDR2: MNHEY, SMNVEV (reference sequence). This CDR3 comprises 12 residues. Trimming left V 9 bases short and J 9 bases short, with 17 bases between. CDR3 protein: CASSTTRGSYTF. The CDR3, as DNA: TGTGCCAGTTCTACTACCAGGGGCAGCTACACCTTC.

The chain joins TRBV5-1 to TRBJ1-3; D not certain. Germline V gives CDR1 SGHRS, CDR2 YFSETQ. This CDR3 is 14 amino acids long. V lost 4 bases and J lost 2, with 10 bases in between. This CDR3 reads CASSETLTGNTIYF. The CDR3 DNA follows: TGCGCCAGCAGCGAAACTCTGACTGGAAACACCATATATTTT.

The chain has TRBV2 and TRBJ1-4; D remains unclear. The CDR3 runs 13 residues. V was trimmed by 3 bases and J by 8 bases, leaving 10 bases between them. From germline, CDR1 is SNHLY and CDR2 FYNNEI. The CDR3 here is CASSEVPGEKLFF. The CDR3 nucleotides read TGTGCCAGCAGTGAGGTCCCGGGAGAAAAACTGTTTTTT.

This chain links TRBV25-1 with TRBJ2-1, with TRBD2 matching 7 bases. The CDR3 has 13 residues. With V trimmed by 6 bases and J by 5 bases, 4 bases remained unmatched. Germline lookup yields CDR1 MGHDK and CDR2 SYGVNS. CDR3 residues: CASSLRGDNEQFF. The CDR3 DNA reads as TGTGCCAGCAGCCTACGGGGGGACAATGAGCAGTTCTTC.

The V gene is TRBV5-6, the J gene TRBJ2-1; 7 bases align to TRBD1. V shed 0 bases, J shed 7 bases, and the junction held 7 bases outside the gene matches. Germline CDR1 and CDR2: SGHDT and YYEEEE. The CDR3 covers 15 residues. The CDR3 DNA is TGTGCCAGCAGCTTGGGTAGGGGGCGCAGTAATGAGCAGTTCTTC. Protein product: CASSLGRGRSNEQFF.

This clone was picked up many times. V usage is TRBV27 and J usage is TRBJ2-1, with D perhaps matching TRBD2 (6 bases). Trimming stripped 2 bases from V and 7 bases from J, with 15 bases between. There are 15 residues in the CDR3. In germline, CDR1 is MNHEY, CDR2 SMNVEV (reference sequence). CDR3 loop: CASSLLGLLGNEQFF. The CDR3 bases are TGTGCCAGCAGTTTACTGGGACTGCTGGGGAATGAGCAGTTCTTC.

The chain recombines TRBV27 with TRBJ2-2; D unresolved. The CDR3 has 13 amino acids. V was pared by 5 bases and J by 1 base, with 5 bases between. In germline, CDR1 is MNHEY, CDR2 SMNVEV (reference sequence). This chain's CDR3 is CASSGWNTGELFF. The CDR3 nucleotides read TGTGCCAGCAGTGGGTGGAACACCGGGGAGCTGTTTTTT.

V usage is TRBV19 and J usage is TRBJ1-2; D is possibly TRBD1 (6 bases). CDR3 size: 15 residues. V was pared by 5 bases and J by 4 bases, with 17 bases between. CDR1 and CDR2 from the germline V gene are LNHDA and SQIVND (reference sequence). This CDR3 is CASSATGPLIYGYTF. The CDR3 DNA is TGTGCCAGTAGTGCCACAGGGCCGTTGATCTATGGCTACACCTTC. The variable domain in full, completed from reference TRBV19 and TRBJ1-2, reads DGGITQSPKYLFRKEGQNVTLSCEQNLNHDAMYWYRQDPGQGLRLIYYSQIVNDFQKGDIAEGYSVSREKKESFPLTVTSAQKNPTAFYLCASSATGPLIYGYTFGSGTRLTVV.

The chain has TRBV5-4 and TRBJ2-1, with 9 bases aligning to TRBD2. Unmatched junction bases numbered 7, after V lost 5 bases and J lost 4 bases. There are 15 residues in the CDR3. Germline CDR1 SGHNT, CDR2 YYREEE (reference sequence). The CDR3: CASRSGTSRYNEQFF. DNA for the CDR3: TGTGCCAGCAGGTCCGGGACTAGCCGATACAATGAGCAGTTCTTC.

The chain uses TRBV16 and TRBJ2-7; D ambiguous. Trimming took off 1 base at V and 6 bases at J, with 7 bases between the two ends. The CDR3 sequence is 12 residues long. The germline V gene has CDR1 KGHSY and CDR2 FQNENV. CDR3 loop: CASSQFLGEQYF. CDR3 nucleotides: TGTGCCAGCAGCCAATTTCTAGGCGAGCAGTACTTC.

V is TRBV6-5 and J is TRBJ2-7; a weak D match, TRBD2 (7 bases). Germline loops: CDR1 MNHEY, CDR2 SVGAGI. The CDR3 is 15 residues long. Trimming shortened V by 8 bases and J by 1 base, and 18 bases separated the two germline ends. The CDR3, as DNA: TGTGCCAGCTCCGGGGGGCGCCTCGGATCCTACGAGCAGTACTTC. Protein sequence: CASSGGRLGSYEQYF.

This clone was recorded a few times. The rearrangement uses TRBV5-1 and TRBJ1-5; no reliable D call. CDR3 length: 14 amino acids. The germline V and J ends were trimmed by 2 bases and 3 bases, with 9 bases remaining between them. Germline values: CDR1 SGHRS, CDR2 YFSETQ. CDR3 DNA: TGCGCCAGCAGCTTTGATTGGCCCAATCAGCCCCAGCATTTT. It translates to CASSFDWPNQPQHF.

This clone was counted a single time. The chain is built from TRBV14 and TRBJ2-7, with 7 bases matching TRBD2. This CDR3 comprises 15 residues. V lost 2 bases to trimming and J lost 4 bases; unmatched junction nucleotides: 8. Germline V CDR1 and CDR2: SGHDN, FVKESK. As DNA, the CDR3 is TGTGCCAGCAGCCAAACCGGGACTAACCTTTACGAGCAGTACTTC. This gives the protein CASSQTGTNLYEQYF.

V gene TRBV18 combines with J gene TRBJ2-7; 8 bases are shared with TRBD1. The germline gives CDR1 KGHSH, CDR2 LQKENI. The CDR3 consists of 14 residues. The V and J ends lost 4 bases and 5 bases, in that order; junction bases with no gene match: 7. DNA for the CDR3: TGTGCCAGCTCACGGTCGGGACAGGTGGACGAGCAGTACTTC. It codes for CASSRSGQVDEQYF.

This clone was seen a handful of times. The chain combines TRBV14 with TRBJ2-2; D is ambiguous. Trimming pared 0 bases from V and 1 base from J, leaving 3 bases between. The CDR3 covers 14 residues. The germline CDR1 and CDR2 sequences are SGHDN and FVKESK. The CDR3 nucleotides read TGTGCCAGCAGCCAAGAGTGGAACACCGGGGAGCTGTTTTTT. It specifies CASSQEWNTGELFF.

The gene calls are TRBV30 and TRBJ1-4; no firm D call. Looked up from germline, CDR1 is GTSNPN and CDR2 is SVGIG (reference sequence). The CDR3 sequence is 15 residues long. Trimming removed 0 bases at V and 6 bases at J, with 14 bases between. CDR3 sequence: CAWSVRSLRDEKLFF. The CDR3 region has the DNA TGTGCCTGGAGTGTACGATCATTGCGCGATGAAAAACTGTTTTTT.

In DNA form, the CDR3 reads TGTGCCAGCAGCCTGGACAGGAGTAACTATGGCTACACCTTC. Its translation is CASSLDRSNYGYTF. This sequence joins TRBV5-4 and TRBJ1-2; TRBD1 matches at 7 bases. This CDR3 comprises 14 residues. The V gene's germline CDR1 is SGHNT and CDR2 YYREEE (reference sequence). The V segment lost 4 bases and the J segment 1 base; nucleotides outside the gene matches: 4.

The chain combines TRBV5-4 with TRBJ2-2; 9 nucleotides align to TRBD2. Trimming at V came to 5 bases and at J to 8 bases, leaving 13 bases not matched to a gene. Germline values: CDR1 SGHNT, CDR2 YYREEE (reference sequence). The CDR3 totals 16 residues. The CDR3 DNA is TGTGCCAGCAGTTCCGGGACTAGCAGGCCAGGTGGGGAGCTGTTTTTT. This encodes CASSSGTSRPGGELFF. The whole variable domain, remainder taken from reference TRBV5-4 and TRBJ2-2, is ETGVTQSPTHLIKTRGQQVTLRCSSQSGHNTVSWYQQALGQGPQFIFQYYREEENGRGNFPPRFSGLQFPNYSSELNVNALELDDSALYLCASSSGTSRPGGELFFGEGSRLTVL.

The chain employs TRBV5-1 and TRBJ2-7; D possibly corresponds to TRBD2 (6 bases). Germline V gene lookup returns CDR1 SGHRS and CDR2 YFSETQ. Trimming stripped 5 bases from V and 6 bases from J, with 18 bases between. This CDR3 comprises 14 residues. The CDR3 loop is CASSWGVGNFEQYF. The CDR3 nucleotides are TGCGCCAGCAGTTGGGGGGTAGGGAACTTCGAGCAGTACTTC.

This rearrangement joins TRBV4-3 to TRBJ2-3; 7 positions match TRBD2. Losses at the gene ends were 5 bases for V and 1 base for J; bases not matched to a gene: 6. The CDR3 spans 15 residues. CDR1 is LGHNA and CDR2 is YSLEER in the germline V gene. CDR3 in amino acids: CASSLSSGGTDTQYF. The CDR3 coding sequence is TGCGCCAGCAGCTTATCTAGCGGAGGCACAGATACGCAGTATTTT.

This chain joins TRBV9 and TRBJ2-5, with a tentative D call TRBD1 (6 bases). The CDR3 sequence is 17 residues long. V lost 1 base and J 2 bases, leaving 18 bases between the germline ends. Germline V gene data show CDR1 as SGDLS and CDR2 as YYNGEE. The CDR3 here is CASSVFAGRGGQETQYF. CDR3 DNA: TGTGCCAGCAGCGTATTTGCCGGCCGAGGGGGACAAGAGACCCAGTACTTC.

This chain joins TRBV7-9 and TRBJ2-5; unclear D gene. V lost 4 bases, J lost 4 bases, and 13 bases lay in between. The CDR3 consists of 14 residues. Germline-derived CDR1 and CDR2 are SEHNR and FQNEAQ (reference sequence). Written as DNA, the CDR3 is TGTGCCAGCAGCTCTGTCGGTACCGGAGAGACCCAGTACTTC. Its translation: CASSSVGTGETQYF.

This clone was seen a few times. The rearrangement links TRBV29-1 to TRBJ2-1; possibly TRBD1 for D (6 bases). The CDR3 contains 14 residues. The ends were cut back, 3 bases at V and 0 bases at J, with 9 bases in the middle. Germline CDR1 SQVTM, CDR2 ANQGSEA. CDR3 sequence: CSVDKGGSYNEQFF. The CDR3, as DNA: TGCAGCGTTGATAAAGGGGGCTCCTACAATGAGCAGTTCTTC.

The J gene is TRBJ2-7, the V gene TRBV18; weak D call: TRBD2 (7 bases). Germline CDR1 KGHSH, CDR2 LQKENI. Between the trimmed V and J ends, which lost 1 base and 5 bases, there was a span of 18 bases. The CDR3 totals 16 residues. CDR3 in amino acids: CASSPLGGGPYDEQYF. Written as DNA, the CDR3 is TGTGCCAGCTCACCACTAGGGGGAGGGCCATACGACGAGCAGTACTTC. Full variable domain (rest looked up from reference TRBV18 and TRBJ2-7): NAGVMQNPRHLVRRRGQEARLRCSPMKGHSHVYWYRQLPEEGLKFMVYLQKENIIDESGMPKERFSAEFPKEGPSILRIQQVVRGDSAAYFCASSPLGGGPYDEQYFGPGTRLTVT.